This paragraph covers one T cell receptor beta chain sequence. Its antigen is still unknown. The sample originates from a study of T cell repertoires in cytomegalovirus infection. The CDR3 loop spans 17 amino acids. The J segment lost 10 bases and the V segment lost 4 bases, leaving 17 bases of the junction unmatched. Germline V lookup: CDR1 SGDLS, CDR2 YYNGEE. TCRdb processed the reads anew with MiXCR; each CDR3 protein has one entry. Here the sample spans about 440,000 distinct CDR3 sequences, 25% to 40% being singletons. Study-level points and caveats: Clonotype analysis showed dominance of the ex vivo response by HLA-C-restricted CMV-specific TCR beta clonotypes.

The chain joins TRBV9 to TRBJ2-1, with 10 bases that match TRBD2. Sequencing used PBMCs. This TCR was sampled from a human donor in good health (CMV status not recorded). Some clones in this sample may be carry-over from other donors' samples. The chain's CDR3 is CASSNSGGRIAGGEQFF. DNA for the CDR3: TGTGCCAGCAGCAATAGCGGGGGGCGCATCGCGGGGGGAGAGCAGTTCTTC. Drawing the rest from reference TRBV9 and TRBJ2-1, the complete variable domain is DSGVTQTPKHLITATGQRVTLRCSPRSGDLSVYWYQQSLDQGLQFLIQYYNGEERAKGNILERFSAQQFPDLHSELNLSSLELGDSALYFCASSNSGGRIAGGEQFFGPGTRLTVL.